The text below deals with one T cell receptor (beta chain). The antigen remains undetermined. The germline CDR1 and CDR2 sequences are MNHNS and SASEGT. The CDR3 contains 16 residues. The V and J ends lost 3 bases and 4 bases, in that order; junction bases with no gene match: 8. These data come from a study of long-term antiretroviral therapy in people with HIV. The wider study: It was about a decade after the earliest samples that the 2015 immediate-ART recommendation appeared.

Study outcomes and limitations: In HIV, the repertoires covered a tighter span of CDR3 lengths than in controls.

Sequencing relied on immunoSEQ assay v3.0, run at survey level. Samples were sequenced targeting roughly 40,000-55,000 T-cell genomes each. Repertoires were generated with immunoSEQ multiplex PCR, while TCRdb's copy carries only in-frame clones and drops some. The sample lists 13,000 to 15,000 clones, more than 60% occurring once. The sequence was collected from a man in his forties or fifties with HIV. This rearrangement joins TRBV6-1 to TRBJ2-1; 8 bases align to TRBD2. This specimen consisted of unsorted PBMCs, obtained 1.3 years before starting antiretroviral therapy. In DNA form, the CDR3 reads TGTGCCAGCAGTGAGCGGGGGGACCAGATTTACAATGAGCAGTTCTTC. Translated: CASSERGDQIYNEQFF.